Listed below are T cell receptor beta chains from one sample, sequenced in a study of technical replicates of blood from several donors. Libraries were prepared by immunoSEQ multiplex PCR; TCRdb keeps only in-frame clonotypes and omits some of them. The sample holds about 64,000 clones, around 88% seen once. Sequencing was performed on PBMCs. The receptors derive from a human donor in good health. Some clones in this sample may be carry-over from other donors' samples. Both conserved end residues are part of each CDR3. D genes are given only for firm matches. The size entry is marked missing in some rows and otherwise reads once, few, many or a size class.

>TRBJ1-3|TRBV7-3|.|TRBD1
CASSQGAGGASGNTIYF
TGTGCCAGCAGCCAGGGGGCCGGCGGAGCCTCTGGAAACACCATATATTTT
>TRBJ1-2|TRBV29-1|.|.
CSVEGTTGSSYGYTF
TGCAGCGTTGAAGGCACAACAGGGTCTAGTTATGGCTACACCTTC
>TRBJ1-2|TRBV5-6|few|.
CASSLRAGSRYGYTF
TGTGCCAGCAGCTTGAGGGCAGGGTCTCGGTATGGCTACACCTTC
>TRBJ2-2|TRBV6-5|.|TRBD1
CASSTGAGGELFF
TGTGCCAGCAGTACAGGGGCGGGCGGGGAGCTGTTTTTT
>TRBJ2-2|TRBV6-1|once|.
CASSRDNTGELFF
TGTGCCAGCAGTCGAGATAACACCGGGGAGCTGTTTTTT
>TRBJ2-7|TRBV19|.|.
CASSGLSHEQYF
TGTGCCAGTAGTGGACTATCGCACGAGCAGTACTTC
>TRBJ1-1|TRBV19|.|TRBD1
CASSPPRGLRTEAFF
TGTGCCAGTAGTCCACCCAGGGGGCTACGCACTGAAGCTTTCTTT
>TRBJ1-1|TRBV29-1|few|.
CSVAWTGGTEAFF
TGCAGCGTTGCCTGGACGGGCGGGACTGAAGCTTTCTTT
>TRBJ1-1|TRBV4-1|few|.
CASSQVELMNTEAFF
TGCGCCAGCAGCCAAGTAGAGCTCATGAACACTGAAGCTTTCTTT
>TRBJ2-7|TRBV7-2|.|.
CASSFSGYEQYF
TGTGCCAGCAGCTTCTCCGGCTACGAGCAGTACTTC
>TRBJ1-6|TRBV10-3|.|.
CAISDSWGAAVNSPLHF
TGTGCCATCAGTGACAGTTGGGGCGCAGCAGTTAATTCACCCCTCCACTTT
>TRBJ2-7|TRBV2|.|TRBD2
CASSEALLGEGGSYEQYF
TGTGCCAGCAGTGAAGCGCTTCTAGGGGAGGGAGGGTCCTACGAGCAGTACTTC
>TRBJ2-3|TRBV7-6|.|.
CASSLDGTSTDTQYF
TGTGCCAGCAGCTTAGACGGGACTAGCACAGATACGCAGTATTTT
>TRBJ1-4|TRBV30|.|.
CAWSGPRGEKLFF
TGTGCCTGGAGTGGACCCAGGGGTGAAAAACTGTTTTTT
>TRBJ1-3|TRBV1|.|.
CTSRFRESGNTIYF
TGCACCAGCCGATTCCGGGAGTCTGGAAACACCATATATTTT
>TRBJ2-7|TRBV5-1|.|TRBD1
CASSSTYTGGGIIYEQYF
TGCGCCAGCAGCTCTACCTACACAGGGGGCGGTATTATCTACGAGCAGTACTTC
>TRBJ2-3|TRBV18|.|.
CASSPNRGAPDTQYF
TGTGCCAGCTCACCAAATCGCGGGGCCCCAGATACGCAGTATTTT
>TRBJ1-2|TRBV9|.|.
CASSAQDRLVGYTF
TGTGCCAGCAGCGCCCAGGACAGATTAGTGGGCTACACCTTC
>TRBJ2-3|TRBV4-2|.|TRBD2
CASSQVAGAITDTQYF
TGTGCCAGCAGCCAAGTAGCGGGAGCCATCACAGATACGCAGTATTTT
>TRBJ2-2|TRBV11-1|.|.
CASSSQGWTGELFF
TGTGCCAGCAGCTCCCAGGGATGGACCGGGGAGCTGTTTTTT
>TRBJ1-1|TRBV18|.|.
CASSPRSRQNTEAFF
TGTGCCAGCTCACCACGATCGAGACAGAACACTGAAGCTTTCTTT
>TRBJ1-2|TRBV5-4|.|TRBD1
CASSLEGQLSNYGYTF
TGTGCCAGCAGCTTGGAGGGACAGCTCTCTAACTATGGCTACACCTTC
>TRBJ1-5|TRBV7-9|.|.
CASSLHRGSGGPAQPQHF
TGTGCCAGCAGCCTTCATAGGGGTTCGGGGGGGCCGGCTCAGCCCCAGCATTTT
>TRBJ2-7|TRBV19|once|TRBD1
CASSIERPGTGDYEQYF
TGTGCCAGTAGTATAGAAAGACCCGGGACAGGGGACTACGAGCAGTACTTC
>TRBJ1-5|TRBV7-8|.|.
CASRIGGRNGNQPQHF
TGTGCCAGCAGAATAGGAGGGAGAAATGGCAATCAGCCCCAGCATTTT
>TRBJ2-5|TRBV11-3|.|.
CASSREREETQYF
TGTGCCAGCAGCCGAGAAAGAGAAGAGACCCAGTACTTC
>TRBJ1-1|TRBV7-2|few|.
CASSRPGPTEAFF
TGTGCCAGCAGCCGTCCAGGGCCCACTGAAGCTTTCTTT
>TRBJ1-1|TRBV7-2|.|.
CASSFLGSNTEAFF
TGTGCCAGCAGCTTCCTAGGATCGAACACTGAAGCTTTCTTT
>TRBJ2-2|TRBV5-1|.|TRBD1
CASRLEGQLPTGELFF
TGCGCCAGCAGACTAGAGGGACAGTTACCGACCGGGGAGCTGTTTTTT
>TRBJ2-1|TRBV19|.|TRBD2
CASSIALAGVREQFF
TGTGCCAGTAGTATAGCACTAGCGGGAGTGCGTGAGCAGTTCTTC
>TRBJ2-1|TRBV25-1|.|TRBD2
CASSEYSASGSPYNEQFF
TGTGCCAGCAGTGAATATAGCGCTAGCGGGAGTCCCTACAATGAGCAGTTCTTC
>TRBJ2-7|TRBV2|.|.
CASTPRGGPYEQYF
TGTGCCAGCACCCCTAGGGGAGGCCCCTACGAGCAGTACTTC
>TRBJ1-1|TRBV6-5|.|.
CASSYGDIMNTEAFF
TGTGCCAGCAGTTACGGTGACATCATGAACACTGAAGCTTTCTTT
>TRBJ2-4|TRBV7-6|.|.
CASSLGQGNIQYF
TGTGCCAGCAGCTTAGGTCAGGGAAACATTCAGTACTTC
>TRBJ1-2|TRBV30|.|TRBD1
CAWRRGNYYGYTF
TGTGCCTGGCGCAGGGGGAACTACTATGGCTACACCTTC
>TRBJ2-6|TRBV2|.|.
CASSEGRVSGANVLTF
TGTGCCAGCAGTGAGGGCAGGGTCTCTGGGGCCAACGTCCTGACTTTC
>TRBJ2-7|TRBV6-1|few|TRBD2
CASSERLAGSDEQYF
TGTGCCAGCAGTGAAAGACTAGCAGGCTCCGACGAGCAGTACTTC